One sample yielded the 19 T cell receptor beta chains listed below, sequenced in a study of T cells after yellow fever vaccination. TCRdb reprocessed the 5' RACE reads via MiXCR and lists one record per CDR3 protein. The data hold 300,000 to 400,000 distinct CDR3 sequences, with around 3.9% observed a single time. Sample: PBMCs, taken 5 days after the yellow fever booster vaccination. These receptor sequences come from a man aged 18-30 years who received the YFV17D yellow fever vaccine.

The sample holds many counts of this clonotype. The CDR3 protein is CASSPGMQGVSDTQYF. In DNA form, the CDR3 reads TGTGCCAGCTCCCCGGGAATGCAGGGAGTCTCAGATACGCAGTATTTT. The chain combines TRBV18 with TRBJ2-3, with D possibly being TRBD1 or TRBD2 (5 bases each). V was cut by 6 bases and J by 4 bases, with 20 bases left in between. Germline-derived CDR1 and CDR2 are KGHSH and LQKENI. This CDR3 is built from 16 residues.

The V call is TRBV20-1, the J call TRBJ1-5, with no clear D. CDR3 size: 12 residues. CDR1 and CDR2 (germline): DFQATT, SNEGSKA (reference sequence). V was cut by 3 bases and J by 3 bases, with 6 bases left in between. CDR3 sequence: CSARNLNQPQHF. The CDR3 coding sequence is TGCAGTGCTAGGAACCTCAATCAGCCCCAGCATTTT.

The sample holds many counts of this clonotype. The genes are TRBV5-6 and TRBJ1-3, with D tentatively TRBD1 (5 bases). The V and J ends lost 4 bases and 5 bases respectively, with 13 bases between them. The germline V gene encodes CDR1 SGHDT and CDR2 YYEEEE. The length of the CDR3 is 14 residues. CDR3 amino acids: CASSPWGTRNTIYF. In DNA form, the CDR3 reads TGTGCCAGCAGCCCGTGGGGCACCAGAAACACCATATATTTT.

Only a few counts were recorded for this clonotype. This chain connects TRBV7-9 to TRBJ2-6, with 7 bases matching TRBD2. The CDR3 loop spans 17 amino acids. The V and J ends lost 5 bases and 0 bases, in that order; junction bases with no gene match: 7. CDR1 is SEHNR, CDR2 FQNEAQ, per germline (reference sequence). The CDR3 is CASSPTPGGSGANVLTF. The CDR3, as DNA: TGTGCCAGCAGCCCTACTCCGGGGGGCTCTGGGGCCAACGTCCTGACTTTC.

This chain connects TRBV5-6 to TRBJ2-7; TRBD2 agrees at 10 bases. This CDR3 is built from 15 residues. V was clipped by 2 bases and J by 7 bases; unmatched bases: 9. Germline CDR1 reads SGHDT; CDR2 reads YYEEEE. CDR3 sequence: CASSFEAGGPREQYF. CDR3 DNA sequence: TGTGCCAGCAGCTTTGAAGCGGGGGGGCCTCGGGAGCAGTACTTC.

This clonotype has just a few counts. This chain connects TRBV3-1 to TRBJ2-7; D possibly matches TRBD1 or TRBD2 (6 bases each). The CDR3 extends over 13 amino acids. Trimming pared 2 bases from V and 6 bases from J, leaving 11 bases between. Germline CDR1 is LGHDT and CDR2 is YNNKEL (reference sequence). The CDR3 region has the DNA TGTGCCAGCAGCCAAACGGGGGCGCGCGAGCAGTACGTC. This encodes CASSQTGAREQYV.

This clonotype was seen ten or more times. J is TRBJ1-1 and V is TRBV5-6; D is ambiguous. V was trimmed by 0 bases and J by 9 bases, leaving 9 bases between them. The CDR3 covers 12 residues. Germline values: CDR1 SGHDT, CDR2 YYEEEE. CDR3 loop: CASSLERDQAFF. CDR3 sequence (DNA): TGTGCCAGCAGCTTGGAGAGGGATCAAGCTTTCTTT.

This clonotype has only a few counts. The chain uses TRBV4-1 and TRBJ1-1, with a possible D match to TRBD1 (5 bases). V lost 4 bases to trimming and J lost 0 bases, with 12 bases between them. CDR1 is MGHRA and CDR2 is YSYEKL in the germline V gene. The CDR3 is 15 amino acids. CDR3 sequence (DNA): TGCGCCAGCAGCCTCTTGGGGACTGTGAACACTGAAGCTTTCTTT. Translated: CASSLLGTVNTEAFF.

This clonotype was seen ten or more times. The chain recombines TRBV5-1 with TRBJ1-1; D gene ambiguous. The CDR3 totals 11 residues. Per the germline V gene, CDR1 is SGHRS and CDR2 is YFSETQ. Trimming removed 4 bases from V and 8 bases from J, with 9 bases in between. The CDR3 coding sequence is TGCGCCAGCAGCAATACACGGGAAGCTTTCTTT. Amino acid sequence: CASSNTREAFF.

This clonotype was seen ten or more times. The gene calls are TRBV7-9 and TRBJ1-2, with D maybe TRBD1 (5 bases). The CDR3 runs to 12 residues. The germline CDR1 and CDR2 sequences are SEHNR and FQNEAQ (reference sequence). Trimming shortened V by 1 base and J by 8 bases, and 8 bases separated the two germline ends. CDR3 residues: CASSLGGDGYTF. In DNA form, the CDR3 reads TGTGCCAGCAGCTTAGGGGGGGACGGCTACACCTTC.

The genes are TRBV14 and TRBJ1-1; perhaps TRBD1 as D (5 bases). The germline gives CDR1 SGHDN, CDR2 FVKESK. The CDR3 has 17 amino acids. The V and J ends lost 4 bases and 0 bases respectively, with 18 bases between them. CDR3 sequence (DNA): TGTGCCAGCAGCCTTTCGCAGGGACCGTTGCTGAACACTGAAGCTTTCTTT. As protein: CASSLSQGPLLNTEAFF.

The rearrangement uses TRBV28 and TRBJ1-4, with 8 nucleotides matching TRBD1. Germline values: CDR1 MDHEN, CDR2 SYDVKM. Losses at the gene ends were 6 bases for V and 8 bases for J; bases not matched to a gene: 11. The CDR3 is made up of 15 amino acids. The CDR3 nucleotides are TGTGCCAGCAGGCCCCGGACAGGGAGGTTAGAAAAACTGTTTTTT. It is translated as CASRPRTGRLEKLFF.

This clonotype was detected a few times. The chain uses TRBV2 and TRBJ2-2; D is possibly TRBD1 or TRBD2 (5 bases each). This CDR3 has 15 amino acids. Trimming pared 3 bases from V and 4 bases from J, leaving 12 bases between. Germline V gene data show CDR1 as SNHLY and CDR2 as FYNNEI. This chain's CDR3 is CASSEGERVTGELFF. The DNA for the CDR3 is TGTGCCAGCAGTGAGGGGGAAAGGGTCACCGGGGAGCTGTTTTTT.

This clonotype is medium-sized (0.01 to 0.1%) by share. The gene calls are TRBV7-9 and TRBJ2-5; 8 nucleotides align to TRBD2. Looked up from germline, CDR1 is SEHNR and CDR2 is FQNEAQ (reference sequence). This CDR3 contains 13 residues. J was trimmed by 4 bases and V by 5 bases; bases with no gene match: 3. This CDR3 is CASSPREGETQYF. CDR3 DNA sequence: TGTGCCAGCAGCCCTCGGGAGGGAGAGACCCAGTACTTC. The whole variable domain, filled in from reference TRBV7-9 and TRBJ2-5, reads DTGVSQNPRHKITKRGQNVTFRCDPISEHNRLYWYRQTLGQGPEFLTYFQNEAQLEKSRLLSDRFSAERPKGSFSTLEIQRTEQGDSAMYLCASSPREGETQYFGPGTRLLVL.

The sample holds a few counts of this clonotype. V is TRBV29-1 and J is TRBJ2-3; 8 bases are a match to TRBD2. The CDR3 sequence is 12 residues long. Germline trimming cut 6 bases from V and 6 bases from J; bases unmatched to any gene: 5. Germline CDR1 reads SQVTM; CDR2 reads ANQGSEA. The CDR3 loop reads CSVGGGADTQYF. The CDR3 DNA reads as TGCAGCGTCGGGGGGGGGGCCGATACGCAGTATTTT.

The rearrangement uses TRBV12-3 or TRBV12-4 and TRBJ2-3; maybe TRBD2 (5 bases). This CDR3 is built from 14 residues. V lost 3 bases and J 5 bases, leaving 12 bases between the germline ends. The CDR3 region is CASSFRTGKDTQYF. DNA of the CDR3: TGTGCCAGCAGTTTCCGGACTGGTAAAGATACGCAGTATTTT.

The rearrangement joins TRBV10-2 to TRBJ1-4; D is perhaps TRBD1 (6 bases). The CDR3 contains 15 residues. Trimming took off 3 bases at V and 7 bases at J, with 15 bases between the two ends. Germline assignment: CDR1 WSHSY and CDR2 SAAADI. The CDR3 sequence is CASSDWGRRIEKLFF. The DNA of the CDR3 is TGCGCCAGCAGTGATTGGGGGCGCAGAATTGAAAAACTGTTTTTT.

This clonotype was found a few times. The rearrangement uses TRBV20-1 and TRBJ2-1; 11 nucleotides match TRBD2. With V trimmed by 7 bases and J by 5 bases, 7 bases remained unmatched. CDR1 and CDR2 (germline): DFQATT, SNEGSKA (reference sequence). This CDR3 is 14 amino acids long. Written as DNA, the CDR3 is TGCAGTGGGCAAACTAGCGGGGGAGACAATGAGCAGTTCTTC. This encodes CSGQTSGGDNEQFF.

The sample holds many counts of this clonotype. The CDR3 DNA reads as TGTGCCAGCAGCTCAACAGGGGGATCCTACAATGAGCAGTTCTTC. This translates into CASSSTGGSYNEQFF. The V gene is TRBV6-2 or TRBV6-3, the J gene TRBJ2-1, with 8 nucleotides matching TRBD1. This CDR3 comprises 15 residues. After removal of 6 bases from V and 1 base from J, the junction contained 5 bases not matched to a gene. Per the germline V gene, CDR1 is MNHEY and CDR2 is SVGEGT.